The rows below give T cell receptor beta chains drawn from one sample of a study of regulatory T cells in long-lasting Graves disease. TCRdb independently ran MiXCR on the multiplex PCR reads; one entry per CDR3 protein. The sample has about 430,000 distinct CDR3 sequences, roughly 15% seen once; the top ten hold roughly 8%. These data also featured in a second study, about T cells in Graves' hyperthyroidism and ophthalmopathy.

The starting material was peripheral blood mononuclear cells (PBMCs), obtained at new diagnosis, from a patient treated with antithyroid drugs. Receptors originate from a woman between 40 and 55 years old with Graves disease. CDR3s include the opening cysteine and the closing phenylalanine or tryptophan. A D gene is named only where the DNA matches it firmly. Clone sizes are given selectively: once, few, many, or a class where the clone is expanded.

TGCAGTGCTAGAGAAAACAGGGGGCAGCCCCAGCATTTT | CSARENRGQPQHF | many | TRBJ1-5 | TRBV20-1 | TRBD1
TGTGCCAGCAGAACCGGGACTAGCAAGAATGAGCAGTTCTTC | CASRTGTSKNEQFF | many | TRBJ2-1 | TRBV12-3/TRBV12-4 | TRBD2
TGTGCCAGCAGTGTATACAATGAGCAGTTCTTC | CASSVYNEQFF | many | TRBJ2-1 | TRBV19 | .
TGTGCCAGCAGCTTCACTAGCGGGAGGCCCTCGAACACCGGGGAGCTGTTTTTT | CASSFTSGRPSNTGELFF | many | TRBJ2-2 | TRBV7-2 | TRBD2
TGTGCCAGCAGTGACGCTAGCGGGAGTACAGATACGCAGTATTTT | CASSDASGSTDTQYF | many | TRBJ2-3 | TRBV2 | TRBD2
TGTGCCAGCATCCTCAGCGGGAGGACTTCGGCTGAGCAGTTCTTC | CASILSGRTSAEQFF | many | TRBJ2-1 | TRBV6-2/TRBV6-3 | TRBD2
TGTGCCAGCAGCTTAGTGTCCACCAATGAGCAGTTCTTC | CASSLVSTNEQFF | many | TRBJ2-1 | TRBV11-2 | .
TGCAGCGTTGATGTCACCCCCGGCTACGAGCAGTACTTC | CSVDVTPGYEQYF | many | TRBJ2-7 | TRBV29-1 | .
TGTGCCAGCAGCCAAACTTCTGGAAACACCATATATTTT | CASSQTSGNTIYF | many | TRBJ1-3 | TRBV3-1 | .
TGTGCCAGCAGCCTCCGGGGGGGGTCTTATCAAGAGACCCAGTACTTC | CASSLRGGSYQETQYF | . | TRBJ2-5 | TRBV7-9 | TRBD2
TGCGCCAGCAGCTTGTCGCTGGGACAGGGGGCAGACTACACCTTC | CASSLSLGQGADYTF | few | TRBJ1-2 | TRBV5-1 | TRBD1
TGTGCCAGCAGCCAAGCCGCCCTCCCTGAGCAGTACTTC | CASSQAALPEQYF | . | TRBJ2-7 | TRBV3-1 | .
TGTGCCAGCAGCTTATCCGGATATTCTAGCACAGATACGCAGTATTTT | CASSLSGYSSTDTQYF | many | TRBJ2-3 | TRBV5-5 | .
TGCGCCAGCAGCTTGGGAGGACTAGCGGGAGCCCAGGGCACAGATACGCAGTATTTT | CASSLGGLAGAQGTDTQYF | few | TRBJ2-3 | TRBV5-1 | TRBD2
TGTGCCAGCAGTTACTCAACGAACACCGGGGAGCTGTTTTTT | CASSYSTNTGELFF | many | TRBJ2-2 | TRBV6-2/TRBV6-3 | .
TGTGCCAGCAGCTTGCTGGTCAACACCGGGGAGCTGTTTTTT | CASSLLVNTGELFF | many | TRBJ2-2 | TRBV11-2 | .
TGTGCCAGCAGCTTGTCGAAAGGGACAGGGGGCACAGACCAGCCCCAGCATTTT | CASSLSKGTGGTDQPQHF | few | TRBJ1-5 | TRBV5-4 | TRBD1
TGTGCCAGCAGTGAATTCTTTGGGACAGGGGCCTCTGGGGCCAACGTCCTGACTTTC | CASSEFFGTGASGANVLTF | . | TRBJ2-6 | TRBV25-1 | TRBD1
TGTGCCAGCAGTTTCTACTTGACAGCGATGAACACTGAAGCTTTCTTT | CASSFYLTAMNTEAFF | many | TRBJ1-1 | TRBV12-3/TRBV12-4 | .
TGTGCCAGCAGCTCAAACTATGGGCAGGACTATGGCTACACCTTC | CASSSNYGQDYGYTF | few | TRBJ1-2 | TRBV7-9 | .
TGTGCCAGCAGTGGCAGTCTTTCCTACGAGCAGTACTTC | CASSGSLSYEQYF | few | TRBJ2-7 | TRBV6-2/TRBV6-3 | .
TGTGCCAGCAGGTCCGGGGCCCCCTACGAGCAGTACTTC | CASRSGAPYEQYF | . | TRBJ2-7 | TRBV6-2/TRBV6-3 | .
TGTGCCAGCAGTTTAGGGCAGGGGGGCATCTACGAGCAGTACTTC | CASSLGQGGIYEQYF | many | TRBJ2-7 | TRBV12-3/TRBV12-4 | .
TGCAGCGTCACCTCAGCCACCCACTATGGCTACACCTTC | CSVTSATHYGYTF | . | TRBJ1-2 | TRBV29-1 | .
TGCAGCGTTGCTGGTTGGGAAGACATTCAGTACTTC | CSVAGWEDIQYF | few | TRBJ2-4 | TRBV29-1 | .
TGCAGTGCTAGAGATTCGGCTAGCGGGAGGGCATGGGCAGATACGCAGTATTTT | CSARDSASGRAWADTQYF | . | TRBJ2-3 | TRBV20-1 | TRBD2
TGTGCCGCAAAAGAGGCTTGTTGGGACAGCCGTGAATGCGAGCAGTTCTTC | CAAKEACWDSRECEQFF | few | TRBJ2-1 | TRBV27 | TRBD1
TGCAGTGCCCCGGGCGCGGTAGCCAAAAACATTCAGTACTTC | CSAPGAVAKNIQYF | . | TRBJ2-4 | TRBV20-1 | .
TGTGCCAGCAGTCAACCCGCCGAAAGGATTGGTGCTAGGAACACCATATATTTT | CASSQPAERIGARNTIYF | many | TRBJ1-3 | TRBV12-3/TRBV12-4 | .
TGTGCCAGCAGAGATCGAGCCTCTGGAAACACCATATATTTT | CASRDRASGNTIYF | . | TRBJ1-3 | TRBV2 | .
TGCGCCAGCAGCCGAACTAGCCGGGACGGTTTTGAGCAGTTCTTC | CASSRTSRDGFEQFF | . | TRBJ2-1 | TRBV4-1 | .
TGTGCCAGCAGTGGAGTACAGCGTAGGAGGACAGATACGCAGTATTTT | CASSGVQRRRTDTQYF | many | TRBJ2-3 | TRBV7-2 | .
TGCGCCAGCAGTGATAGCGGGAGGGCCCCAGATACGCAGTATTTT | CASSDSGRAPDTQYF | many | TRBJ2-3 | TRBV10-2 | TRBD2
TGTGCCAGCCAACAGCTGGAGACCCAGTACTTC | CASQQLETQYF | . | TRBJ2-5 | TRBV18 | .